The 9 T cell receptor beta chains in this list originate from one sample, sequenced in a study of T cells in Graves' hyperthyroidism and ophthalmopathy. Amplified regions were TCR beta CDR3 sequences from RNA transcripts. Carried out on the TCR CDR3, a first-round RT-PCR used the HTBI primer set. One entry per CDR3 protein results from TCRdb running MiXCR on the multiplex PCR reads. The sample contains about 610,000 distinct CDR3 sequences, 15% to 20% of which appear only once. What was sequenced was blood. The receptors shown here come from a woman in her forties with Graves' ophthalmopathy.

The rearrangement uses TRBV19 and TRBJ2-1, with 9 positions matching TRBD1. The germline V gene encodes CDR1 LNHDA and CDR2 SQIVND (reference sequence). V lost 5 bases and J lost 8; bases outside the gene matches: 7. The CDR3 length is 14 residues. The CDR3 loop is CASSYRGPRDEQFF. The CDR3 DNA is TGTGCCAGTAGTTACAGGGGGCCGCGGGATGAGCAGTTCTTC.

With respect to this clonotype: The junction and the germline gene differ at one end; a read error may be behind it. The DNA of the CDR3 is TGTGCCAGCAGCTCGGGGAACCTTCTGCCCCAGCATTTT. It is translated as CASSSGNLLPQHF. The rearrangement joins TRBV5-1 to TRBJ1-5; no clear D. The CDR3 spans 13 residues. Germline CDR1 is SGHRS and CDR2 is YFSETQ.

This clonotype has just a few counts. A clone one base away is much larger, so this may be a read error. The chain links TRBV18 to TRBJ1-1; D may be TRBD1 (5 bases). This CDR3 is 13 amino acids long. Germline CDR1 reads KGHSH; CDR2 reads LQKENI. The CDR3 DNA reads TGTACCAGCTCATCCCAGGGCAGGCTTGAAGCTTTCTTT. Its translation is CTSSSQGRLEAFF. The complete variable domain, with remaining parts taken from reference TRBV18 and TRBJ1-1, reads NAGVMQNPRHLVRRRGQEARLRCSPMKGHSHVYWYRQLPEEGLKFMVYLQKENIIDESGMPKERFSAEFPKEGPSILRIQQVVRGDSAAYFCTSSSQGRLEAFFGQGTRLTVV.

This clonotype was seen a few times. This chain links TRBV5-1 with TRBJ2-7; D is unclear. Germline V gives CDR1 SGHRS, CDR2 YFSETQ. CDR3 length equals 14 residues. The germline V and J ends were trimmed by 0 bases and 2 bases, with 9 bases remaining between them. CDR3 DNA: TGCGCCAGCAGCTTGGCCGTCGGGCCCTACGAGCAGTACTTC. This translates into CASSLAVGPYEQYF.

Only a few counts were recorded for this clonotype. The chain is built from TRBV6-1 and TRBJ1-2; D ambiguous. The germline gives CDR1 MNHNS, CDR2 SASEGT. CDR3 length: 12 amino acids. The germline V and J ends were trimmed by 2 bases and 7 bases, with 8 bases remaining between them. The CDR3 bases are TGTGCCAGCAGTGAAAACGGGCCTGGCTACACCTTC. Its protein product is CASSENGPGYTF.

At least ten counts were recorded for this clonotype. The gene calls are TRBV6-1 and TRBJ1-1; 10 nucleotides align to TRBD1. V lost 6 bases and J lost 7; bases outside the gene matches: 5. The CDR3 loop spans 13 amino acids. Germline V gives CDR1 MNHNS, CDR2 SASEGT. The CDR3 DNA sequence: TGTGCCAGCAGGAGGACAGGGGGAGGTGAAGCTTTCTTT. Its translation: CASRRTGGGEAFF.

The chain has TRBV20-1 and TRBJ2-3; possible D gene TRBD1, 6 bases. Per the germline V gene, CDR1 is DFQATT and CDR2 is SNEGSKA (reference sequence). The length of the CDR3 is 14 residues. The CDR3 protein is CSAGLGASTDTQYF. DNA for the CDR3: TGCAGCGCCGGGCTGGGGGCTAGCACAGATACGCAGTATTTT.

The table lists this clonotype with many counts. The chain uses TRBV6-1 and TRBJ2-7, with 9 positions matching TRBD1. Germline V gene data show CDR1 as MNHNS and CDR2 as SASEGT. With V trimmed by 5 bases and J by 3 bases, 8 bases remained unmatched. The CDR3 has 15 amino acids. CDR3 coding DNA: TGTGCCAGCAGTTCAACCGGGACAGGGCGCTACGAGCAGTACTTC. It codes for CASSSTGTGRYEQYF.

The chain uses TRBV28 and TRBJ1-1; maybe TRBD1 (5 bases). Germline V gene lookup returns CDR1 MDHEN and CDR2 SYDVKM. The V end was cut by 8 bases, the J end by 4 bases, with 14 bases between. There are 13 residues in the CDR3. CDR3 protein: CASAVGGGTEAFF. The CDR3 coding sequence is TGTGCCAGCGCCGTGGGGGGGGGCACTGAAGCTTTCTTT.